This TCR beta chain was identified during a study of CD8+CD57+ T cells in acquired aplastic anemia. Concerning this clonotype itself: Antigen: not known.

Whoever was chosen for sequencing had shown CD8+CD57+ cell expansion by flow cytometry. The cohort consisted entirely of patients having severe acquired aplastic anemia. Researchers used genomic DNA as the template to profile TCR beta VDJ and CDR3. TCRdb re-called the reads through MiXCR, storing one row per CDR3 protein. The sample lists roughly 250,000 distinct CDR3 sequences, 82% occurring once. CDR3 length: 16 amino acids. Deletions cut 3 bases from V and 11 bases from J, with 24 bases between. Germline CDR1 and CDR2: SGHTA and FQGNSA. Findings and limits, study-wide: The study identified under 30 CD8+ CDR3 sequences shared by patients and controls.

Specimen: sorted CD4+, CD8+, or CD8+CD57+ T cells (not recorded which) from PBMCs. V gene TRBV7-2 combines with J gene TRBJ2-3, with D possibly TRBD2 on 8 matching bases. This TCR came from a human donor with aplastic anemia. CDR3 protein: CASSFQGGGGSDEQYF. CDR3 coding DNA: TGTGCCAGCAGCTTTCAAGGGGGCGGGGGGAGCGATGAGCAGTATTTT.